One T cell receptor beta chain is described in this entry. It lacks a known antigen. Base qualities were left out, and no much larger clone turns up one base away. The sample belongs to a study of T-cell reconstitution after alpha-beta-depleted transplantation in children listed by TCRdb under 2016. Regarding the complete study: T-cell immune reconstitution after TCRalphabeta/CD19-depleted allogeneic hematopoietic cell transplantation in children was quantitatively tracked in the study by means of TCR repertoire profiling.

The junction shows trimming of 5 bases on V and 12 bases on J, and the gene matches do not reach 9 bases of it. The CDR3 measures 12 amino acids from cysteine to phenylalanine. Of all the DNA, just the CDR3 is kept, 36 bases in frame from base 1. The germline V gene (reference sequence) yields DFQATT for CDR1 and SNEGSKA for CDR2. Library creation used PCR. TCRdb names Illumina HiSeq 2500 as the instrument used. Molecular barcoding was employed in the preparation of TCR libraries, with unique molecular identifiers being used to normalize TCRbeta repertoire quantification. TCRdb reanalyzed the raw reads on its own, using fastp at Q25 for trimming and MiXCR for clone calling, and kept in-frame beta chains. All rows with the same CDR3 protein become a single entry with the most common DNA and genes. This sample holds over 550,000 distinct CDR3 sequences; approximately 10% were observed only once. About 4.3% of the sample rests with the top ten.

This clonotype was sampled from a human donor who donated a stem cell graft to a child with acute myeloid leukemia. The rearranged segments are TRBV20-1 and TRBJ2-1; 8 of the junction bases match TRBD2. This specimen consisted of PBMCs from the stem cell graft donor, obtained from the stem cell graft. The DNA reads as follows: TGCAGTGCTGGCCCCTCGGCGGGAGGGCAGTTCTTC. Translated, this gives CSAGPSAGGQFF.